This passage covers 26 T cell receptor beta chains from one sample sequenced in a study of T-cell reconstitution after alpha-beta-depleted transplantation in children. It was with unique molecular identifiers that the TCRbeta library was prepared. TCRdb reprocessed the PCR reads via MiXCR and lists one record per CDR3 protein. The sample includes roughly 100,000 distinct CDR3 sequences, around 6.1% seen only once; the top ten take approximately 6.6%. Sequencing was performed on PBMCs, mostly from graft donor cells, taken 60 days after TCRalphabeta/CD19-depleted stem cell transplant. Source of these receptors: a female patient aged 2-10 years who had a stem cell transplant for Fanconi anemia, so the T cells may come from the graft donor.

This clonotype showed up many times. The chain joins TRBV20-1 to TRBJ2-3, with no clear D. CDR3 length: 14 amino acids. The germline V gene has CDR1 DFQATT and CDR2 SNEGSKA (reference sequence). Trimming left V 1 base short and J 0 bases short, with 8 bases between. This CDR3 reads CSARGVASTDTQYF. DNA of the CDR3: TGCAGTGCTAGAGGAGTTGCTAGCACAGATACGCAGTATTTT.

This clonotype was detected many times. The chain combines TRBV5-5 with TRBJ1-5, with no clear D. Trimming shortened V by 0 bases and J by 4 bases, and 8 bases separated the two germline ends. This CDR3 has 14 amino acids. CDR1 is SGHKS, CDR2 YYEKEE, per germline (reference sequence). In nucleotides, the CDR3 is TGTGCCAGCAGCTTGGCCCAAGGGAATCAGCCCCAGCATTTT. Protein: CASSLAQGNQPQHF.

This clonotype occurred many times. This chain joins TRBV10-3 and TRBJ1-2; tentative D call: TRBD1 (5 bases). V was trimmed by 7 bases and J by 0 bases, leaving 18 bases between them. CDR1 ENHRY and CDR2 SYGVKD come from the germline V gene. The CDR3 totals 16 residues. Written as DNA, the CDR3 is TGTGCCATCACGGGAACCACAGGCCCAGCTAACTATGGCTACACCTTC. It encodes CAITGTTGPANYGYTF.

The sample holds a few counts of this clonotype. V usage is TRBV4-2 and J usage is TRBJ1-1; 8 positions agree with TRBD1. From germline, CDR1 is LGHNA and CDR2 YNFKEQ. This CDR3 has 16 residues. V lost 2 bases, J lost 3 bases, and 8 bases stayed unmatched. The CDR3 nucleotides read TGTGCCAGCAGCCAAAGGGCGGACAGGGCGGACACTGAAGCTTTCTTT. It yields the protein CASSQRADRADTEAFF.

This clonotype was seen only once. V is TRBV25-1 and J is TRBJ2-6; 8 bases are shared with TRBD2. Unmatched junction bases numbered 15, after V lost 8 bases and J lost 0 bases. CDR3 length: 19 amino acids. Germline CDR1 MGHDK, CDR2 SYGVNS. The DNA of the CDR3 is TGTGCCAGCTGTTTAGCGCTCAGCGGGGGCAGCTCTGGGGCCAACGTCCTGACTTTC. Its translation is CASCLALSGGSSGANVLTF.

This clonotype was detected ten times or more. This chain connects TRBV4-1 to TRBJ1-2; 8 nucleotides line up with TRBD1. V lost 0 bases and J lost 3; bases outside the gene matches: 6. Germline assignment: CDR1 MGHRA and CDR2 YSYEKL. This CDR3 spans 16 amino acids. For the CDR3, the DNA is TGCGCCAGCAGCCAAGATCGTAGGGGACAGGACTATGGCTACACCTTC. Translation: CASSQDRRGQDYGYTF.

This clonotype occurred many times. This sequence joins TRBV12-3 or TRBV12-4 and TRBJ2-5, with 8 bases lining up with TRBD2. This CDR3 is built from 15 residues. The V gene end was trimmed by 3 bases and the J gene end by 3 bases; junction bases not matched to a gene: 6. For the CDR3, the DNA is TGTGCCAGCAGTTTTGGCGGGAGGCCCAAAGAGACCCAGTACTTC. It encodes CASSFGGRPKETQYF.

This clonotype has more than one count but fewer than ten. The V call is TRBV10-3, the J call TRBJ1-3; TRBD1 is a possible D gene (5 bases). CDR1 is ENHRY and CDR2 is SYGVKD in the germline V gene. Trimming left V 10 bases short and J 2 bases short, with 9 bases between. The CDR3 loop spans 12 amino acids. The CDR3 loop reads CASWDPGNTIYF. DNA of the CDR3: TGTGCCAGTTGGGACCCTGGAAACACCATATATTTT.

There are many counts of this clonotype. This chain connects TRBV29-1 to TRBJ2-3; TRBD1 aligns across 8 bases. Germline trimming cut 6 bases from V and 2 bases from J; bases unmatched to any gene: 7. The CDR3 covers 14 residues. CDR1 SQVTM and CDR2 ANQGSEA come from the germline V gene. In DNA form, the CDR3 reads TGCAGCGTCGCAGGACAGGGCGCCACAGATACGCAGTATTTT. It encodes CSVAGQGATDTQYF.

The chain uses TRBV20-1 and TRBJ2-5; D possibly corresponds to TRBD2 (6 bases). The germline V and J ends were trimmed by 3 bases and 1 base, with 12 bases remaining between them. The CDR3 runs 14 residues. Germline lookup yields CDR1 DFQATT and CDR2 SNEGSKA (reference sequence). The CDR3 DNA is TGCAGTGCTAGTTGGGCGGGGCCCCAAGAGACCCAGTACTTC. This codes for CSASWAGPQETQYF.

V usage is TRBV29-1 and J usage is TRBJ1-5; D gene uncertain. The CDR3 is 14 residues long. CDR1 and CDR2 (germline): SQVTM, ANQGSEA. Between the trimmed V and J ends, which lost 4 bases and 0 bases, there was a span of 10 bases. This chain's CDR3 is CSVAGGNSNQPQHF. Here the CDR3 DNA reads TGCAGCGTTGCGGGAGGGAATAGCAATCAGCCCCAGCATTTT.

This clonotype was seen many times. V and J are TRBV20-1 and TRBJ2-7; D call uncertain. The germline gives CDR1 DFQATT, CDR2 SNEGSKA (reference sequence). Trimming took 0 bases from V and 3 from J, leaving 3 bases between them. The CDR3 runs 11 residues. The CDR3, as DNA: TGCAGTGCTAGAGATAGCTACGAGCAGTACTTC. Encoded protein: CSARDSYEQYF.

This clonotype was counted at least ten times. The chain combines TRBV7-8 with TRBJ2-7; 8 nucleotides align to TRBD1. Germline assignment: CDR1 SGHVS and CDR2 FQNEAQ. After removal of 5 bases from V and 2 bases from J, the junction contained 8 bases not matched to a gene. This CDR3 region has 15 residues. The CDR3 DNA is TGTGCCAGCAGCCTCCTTGGGACAGGTCCCTACGAGCAGTACTTC. Amino acids: CASSLLGTGPYEQYF.

This clonotype came up a few times. This chain uses TRBV11-2 with TRBJ2-1, with D perhaps TRBD2 (5 bases). Germline V gene lookup returns CDR1 SGHAT and CDR2 FQNNGV. The CDR3 length is 16 residues. V gave up 6 bases and J gave up 4 bases, with 19 bases separating them. CDR3 in DNA: TGTGCCAGCAGTTTCCCGGGGTTCCACTCTTACAATGAGCAGTTCTTC. It translates to CASSFPGFHSYNEQFF.

At least ten counts were recorded for this clonotype. The V and J genes are TRBV28 and TRBJ2-1; 9 bases match TRBD2. Germline V gives CDR1 MDHEN, CDR2 SYDVKM. The CDR3 length is 15 residues. J gave up 5 bases and V 5 bases, and 7 bases lay outside the gene matches. CDR3 sequence (DNA): TGTGCCAGCAGTATAGCGGGGGCTCGCCACAATGAGCAGTTCTTC. Translation gives CASSIAGARHNEQFF.

This clonotype was detected ten times or more. The rearrangement joins TRBV5-1 to TRBJ2-7, with D possibly matching TRBD2 (6 bases). The V end was cut by 3 bases, the J end by 1 base, with 23 bases between. Germline CDR1 is SGHRS and CDR2 is YFSETQ. The length of the CDR3 is 18 residues. The CDR3 region is CASSSIAVSYMGSYEQYF. CDR3 coding DNA: TGCGCCAGCAGCTCAATAGCGGTATCGTACATGGGGTCCTACGAGCAGTACTTC.

The table lists this clonotype with many counts. This chain joins TRBV28 and TRBJ1-4, with 7 bases that match TRBD1. The CDR3 has 10 amino acids. Trimming took 8 bases from V and 10 from J; bases not matched to a gene: 1. The germline V gene encodes CDR1 MDHEN and CDR2 SYDVKM. The CDR3 DNA reads as TGTGCCAGCGGGACAGCAAAACTGTTTTTT. Translation gives CASGTAKLFF.

The genes are TRBV20-1 and TRBJ2-7; the match to TRBD2 covers 8 bases. The trim removed 0 bases at V and 3 bases at J, leaving 7 bases unmatched. CDR1 is DFQATT and CDR2 is SNEGSKA in the germline V gene (reference sequence). The CDR3 totals 15 residues. The CDR3 coding sequence is TGCAGTGCTAGAGATGGGACTAGGACCTTCTACGAGCAGTACTTC. As protein: CSARDGTRTFYEQYF.

There are many counts of this clonotype. The chain couples TRBV4-1 to TRBJ2-5; TRBD2 aligns across 7 bases. Unmatched junction bases numbered 10, after V lost 0 bases and J lost 3 bases. From germline, CDR1 is MGHRA and CDR2 YSYEKL. This CDR3 has 17 residues. The CDR3 sequence is CASSQDLVAAGKETQYF. The CDR3 nucleotides read TGCGCCAGCAGCCAAGATCTCGTCGCAGCGGGAAAAGAGACCCAGTACTTC.

This clonotype was recorded at least ten times. The chain links TRBV15 to TRBJ2-7; D might be TRBD1 or TRBD2, each matching 6 bases. Germline V gene data show CDR1 as LNHNV and CDR2 as YYDKDF (reference sequence). This CDR3 contains 14 residues. V shed 5 bases and J shed 7 bases, with 18 bases lying between them. The CDR3 DNA follows: TGTGCCACCAGCGCTTGGGGGGCTACGAGGGAGCAGTACTTC. Encoded protein: CATSAWGATREQYF.

This clonotype has a count of ten or more. The chain carries TRBV6-5 and TRBJ2-1; 10 nucleotides agree with TRBD2. Germline V lookup: CDR1 MNHEY, CDR2 SVGAGI. The CDR3 runs 16 residues. The ends lost 2 bases at V and 5 bases at J; junction bases unmatched: 6. The CDR3, as DNA: TGTGCCAGCAGTTACCTAGCGGGAGAGGAGGACAATGAGCAGTTCTTC. Its translation: CASSYLAGEEDNEQFF.

This sequence joins TRBV7-2 and TRBJ2-3, with D possibly matching TRBD2 (6 bases). The germline V gene encodes CDR1 SGHTA and CDR2 FQGNSA. Trimming removed 7 bases at V and 5 bases at J, with 25 bases between. The CDR3 has 17 residues. The CDR3 bases are TGTGCCAGCAATCACGGTAGCGGCTCCCCGGTGAAAGATACGCAGTATTTT. This translates into CASNHGSGSPVKDTQYF.

This clonotype was seen repeatedly, ten times or more. This chain uses TRBV28 with TRBJ2-1; 7 nucleotides agree with TRBD2. In germline, CDR1 is MDHEN, CDR2 SYDVKM. With V trimmed by 7 bases and J by 9 bases, 9 bases remained unmatched. There are 13 residues in the CDR3. This chain's CDR3 is CASTSWSSGEQFF. The CDR3, as DNA: TGTGCCAGCACCTCCTGGTCTAGCGGTGAGCAGTTCTTC. Looking up the rest from reference TRBV28 and TRBJ2-1 gives the full variable domain: DVKVTQSSRYLVKRTGEKVFLECVQDMDHENMFWYRQDPGLGLRLIYFSYDVKMKEKGDIPEGYSVSREKKERFSLILESASTNQTSMYLCASTSWSSGEQFFGPGTRLTVL.

The chain recombines TRBV5-1 with TRBJ2-5, with 8 nucleotides matching TRBD2. V lost 4 bases and J lost 5; bases outside the gene matches: 13. The CDR3 covers 16 residues. The V gene's germline CDR1 is SGHRS and CDR2 YFSETQ. CDR3 sequence: CASSAASGRSLETQYF. For the CDR3, the DNA is TGCGCCAGCAGCGCGGCGAGCGGGAGATCCCTGGAGACCCAGTACTTC.

This clonotype was seen repeatedly, ten times or more. The chain recombines TRBV18 with TRBJ2-1; D is possibly TRBD1 or TRBD2 (5 bases each). V was trimmed by 2 bases and J by 2 bases, leaving 13 bases between them. Germline CDR1 is KGHSH and CDR2 is LQKENI. CDR3 length: 16 residues. The CDR3 region is CASSPFGTETYNEQFF. The CDR3, as DNA: TGTGCCAGCTCACCATTCGGGACGGAAACCTACAATGAGCAGTTCTTC.

This clonotype was observed at least ten times. This sequence joins TRBV4-1 and TRBJ1-5; D gene ambiguous. The CDR3 spans 19 residues. The germline V and J ends were trimmed by 5 bases and 0 bases, with 23 bases remaining between them. The germline CDR1 and CDR2 sequences are MGHRA and YSYEKL. The CDR3 here is CASSDQAAEAGYSNQPQHF. DNA for the CDR3: TGCGCCAGCAGCGATCAAGCGGCAGAGGCTGGTTATAGCAATCAGCCCCAGCATTTT.